Listed below are T cell receptor beta chains from one sample, sequenced in a study of beta chain features in type 1 diabetes. TCRdb's copy holds only in-frame clones and misses some; the assay was immunoSEQ multiplex PCR. The sample lists a few hundred thousand clones, about 15% occurring once. Sequenced sample: naive CD4+ T cells from blood. The receptors stem from a man aged 18 to 35 with type 1 diabetes. The CDR3 runs from the conserved cysteine through the conserved F or W. The D gene is left open where the match is weak. Size tells how often a clone was seen (once, few, many) or the class of an expanded clone, and some rows leave it out.

abundance: few
len: 16
d_gene: TRBD2
v_gene: TRBV28
j_gene: TRBJ2-1
CDR3nt: TGTGCCAGCAGTTCCCTACTAGCGAGCTCCTACAATGAGCAGTTCTTC
CDR3aa: CASSSLLASSYNEQFF

abundance: few
len: 12
d_gene: NA
v_gene: TRBV7-2
j_gene: TRBJ2-5
CDR3nt: TGTGCCAGCAGACGGGGGGCGGAGACCCAGTACTTC
CDR3aa: CASRRGAETQYF

abundance: few
len: 17
d_gene: TRBD1
v_gene: TRBV18
j_gene: TRBJ2-3
CDR3nt: TGTGCCAGCTCACCACTCAGGACAGGGGAGGGCACAGATACGCAGTATTTT
CDR3aa: CASSPLRTGEGTDTQYF

abundance: few
len: 11
d_gene: NA
v_gene: TRBV5-4
j_gene: TRBJ2-7
CDR3nt: TGTGCCAGCAGCATCCGGGATGTCGAGTACTTC
CDR3aa: CASSIRDVEYF

abundance: few
len: 12
d_gene: TRBD2
v_gene: TRBV29-1
j_gene: TRBJ2-7
CDR3nt: TGCAGCGTGAGGGGACTAGCAGTAGAGCAGTACTTC
CDR3aa: CSVRGLAVEQYF

abundance: NA
len: 15
d_gene: TRBD1
v_gene: TRBV27
j_gene: TRBJ2-7
CDR3nt: TGTGCCAGCAGCCGACAGACAGGGCTCTCCTACGAGCAGTACTTC
CDR3aa: CASSRQTGLSYEQYF

abundance: NA
len: 14
d_gene: NA
v_gene: TRBV7-9
j_gene: TRBJ2-5
CDR3nt: TGTGCCAGCAGCCCGGGAGCCTACGGGGAGACCCAGTACTTC
CDR3aa: CASSPGAYGETQYF

abundance: NA
len: 14
d_gene: NA
v_gene: TRBV27
j_gene: TRBJ2-7
CDR3nt: TGTGCCAGCAGTTCACACAGAACACCGTACGAGCAGTACTTC
CDR3aa: CASSSHRTPYEQYF

abundance: few
len: 13
d_gene: TRBD1
v_gene: TRBV30
j_gene: TRBJ1-2
CDR3nt: TGTGCCTGGCAGAGACAGGGCCCCTATGGCTACACCTTC
CDR3aa: CAWQRQGPYGYTF

abundance: few
len: 13
d_gene: TRBD1
v_gene: TRBV11-2
j_gene: TRBJ1-6
CDR3nt: TGTGCCAGCATGCTAGGGGGCAGTTCACCCCTCCACTTT
CDR3aa: CASMLGGSSPLHF

abundance: few
len: 16
d_gene: TRBD2
v_gene: TRBV7-2
j_gene: TRBJ2-5
CDR3nt: TGTGCCAGCAGCTTGGGGATGACGGGAGGGGGAGAGACCCAGTACTTC
CDR3aa: CASSLGMTGGGETQYF

abundance: NA
len: 17
d_gene: NA
v_gene: TRBV4-3
j_gene: TRBJ1-3
CDR3nt: TGCGCCAGCAGCCAAGATTCGGGCAGGGACTCTGGAAACACCATATATTTT
CDR3aa: CASSQDSGRDSGNTIYF

abundance: NA
len: 15
d_gene: NA
v_gene: TRBV28
j_gene: TRBJ1-5
CDR3nt: TGTGCCAGCAGTTTGCTCGATATACTACCCCAGCCCCAGCATTTT
CDR3aa: CASSLLDILPQPQHF

abundance: NA
len: 14
d_gene: TRBD2
v_gene: TRBV2
j_gene: TRBJ2-5
CDR3nt: TGTGCCAGCATACTAGCGGCGGCCCAAGAGACCCAGTACTTC
CDR3aa: CASILAAAQETQYF

abundance: few
len: 17
d_gene: TRBD2
v_gene: TRBV7-9
j_gene: TRBJ2-1
CDR3nt: TGTGCCAGCAGCTTTGCACTAGCGGGGGGATATTACAATGAGCAGTTCTTC
CDR3aa: CASSFALAGGYYNEQFF

abundance: few
len: 15
d_gene: NA
v_gene: TRBV9
j_gene: TRBJ1-3
CDR3nt: TGTGCCAGCAGCGCCGGGGGAGGTTCTGGAAACACCATATATTTT
CDR3aa: CASSAGGGSGNTIYF

abundance: NA
len: 16
d_gene: TRBD2
v_gene: TRBV4-3
j_gene: TRBJ2-1
CDR3nt: TGCGCCAGCAGCCATCGGACTAGCGGGGGGAACAATGAGCAGTTCTTC
CDR3aa: CASSHRTSGGNNEQFF

abundance: few
len: 12
d_gene: NA
v_gene: TRBV7-9
j_gene: TRBJ1-2
CDR3nt: TGTGCCAGCAGCACACAGGGTGGTGGCTACACCTTC
CDR3aa: CASSTQGGGYTF

abundance: few
len: 14
d_gene: NA
v_gene: TRBV7-9
j_gene: TRBJ1-2
CDR3nt: TGTGCCAGCAGCTTAGCGGGCGTCAAATATGGCTACACCTTC
CDR3aa: CASSLAGVKYGYTF

abundance: NA
len: 14
d_gene: NA
v_gene: TRBV7-9
j_gene: TRBJ2-7
CDR3nt: TGTGCCAGCACCTTACGAGGGGAGGCAGACGAGCAGTACTTC
CDR3aa: CASTLRGEADEQYF

abundance: few
len: 13
d_gene: NA
v_gene: TRBV18
j_gene: TRBJ2-3
CDR3nt: TGTGCCAGCTCGCGAGGGGGTTCAGATACGCAGTATTTT
CDR3aa: CASSRGGSDTQYF

abundance: NA
len: 13
d_gene: TRBD2
v_gene: TRBV29-1
j_gene: TRBJ2-1
CDR3nt: TGCAGCTGCAGCGGGAGGTTCGGTTTTGAGCAGTTCTTC
CDR3aa: CSCSGRFGFEQFF

abundance: few
len: 14
d_gene: NA
v_gene: TRBV6-5
j_gene: TRBJ1-2
CDR3nt: TGTGCCAGCACCTCTCCTGCGGAGAAAAACGGCTACACCTTC
CDR3aa: CASTSPAEKNGYTF

abundance: NA
len: 15
d_gene: TRBD1
v_gene: TRBV6-6
j_gene: TRBJ2-7
CDR3nt: TGTGCCAGCAGTTACCCGGGACAGGGATATCTCGAGCAGTACTTC
CDR3aa: CASSYPGQGYLEQYF

abundance: few
len: 15
d_gene: TRBD2
v_gene: TRBV6-5
j_gene: TRBJ2-1
CDR3nt: TGTGCCAGCAGTTATAGCGGGAGGACGTACAATGAGCAGTTCTTC
CDR3aa: CASSYSGRTYNEQFF

abundance: few
len: 16
d_gene: TRBD1
v_gene: TRBV2
j_gene: TRBJ2-1
CDR3nt: TGTGCCAGCATGCCCCTGACAGGGAGCTCCTACAATGAGCAGTTCTTC
CDR3aa: CASMPLTGSSYNEQFF